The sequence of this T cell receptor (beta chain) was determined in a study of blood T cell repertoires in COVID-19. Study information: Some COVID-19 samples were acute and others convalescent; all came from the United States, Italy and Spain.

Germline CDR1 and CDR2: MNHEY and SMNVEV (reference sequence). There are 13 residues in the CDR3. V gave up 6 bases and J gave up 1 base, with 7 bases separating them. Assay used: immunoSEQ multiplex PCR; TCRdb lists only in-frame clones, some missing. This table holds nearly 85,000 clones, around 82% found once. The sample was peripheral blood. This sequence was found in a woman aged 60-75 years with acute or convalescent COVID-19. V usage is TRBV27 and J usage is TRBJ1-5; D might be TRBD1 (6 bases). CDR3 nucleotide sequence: TGTGCCAGCAGGGGGGCAAGCAATCAGCCCCAGCATTTT. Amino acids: CASRGASNQPQHF.